A selection of T cell receptor beta chains follows, all from one sample in a study of T cells after yellow fever vaccination. TCRdb itself ran the 5' RACE reads through MiXCR, one entry per CDR3 protein. Of 250,000 or so distinct CDR3 sequences in the sample, 6% to 8% were seen once. The sequenced sample was CD4+ T cells sorted from PBMCs, obtained on the day of the yellow fever booster vaccination. All receptors derive from a man aged 25 to 45 who received the YFV17D yellow fever vaccine. CDR3s include the opening cysteine and the closing phenylalanine or tryptophan. The order of the fields is V gene, J gene, CDR3 protein.

v_gene: TRBV5-1; j_gene: TRBJ2-3; CDR3aa: CASSGLAALRNTQYF
v_gene: TRBV28; j_gene: TRBJ2-1; CDR3aa: CASSFHQQFF
v_gene: TRBV18; j_gene: TRBJ1-2; CDR3aa: CASSPSDRAANYGYTF
v_gene: TRBV27; j_gene: TRBJ2-5; CDR3aa: CASSPSLAGVFQETQYF
v_gene: TRBV6-1; j_gene: TRBJ2-3; CDR3aa: CASSNRLAGDTQYF
v_gene: TRBV7-9; j_gene: TRBJ2-1; CDR3aa: CASSQGGSYNEQFF
v_gene: TRBV11-2; j_gene: TRBJ2-3; CDR3aa: CASSLDPSVSTDTQYF
v_gene: TRBV12-3/TRBV12-4; j_gene: TRBJ2-3; CDR3aa: CASSSGAGTDTQYF
v_gene: TRBV28; j_gene: TRBJ2-7; CDR3aa: CASRPGGGQPYEQYF
v_gene: TRBV5-1; j_gene: TRBJ1-1; CDR3aa: CASSLRPPDRGGTEAFF
v_gene: TRBV5-1; j_gene: TRBJ2-7; CDR3aa: CASSLGLAPSYEQYF
v_gene: TRBV7-2; j_gene: TRBJ2-3; CDR3aa: CASSFWSLSSTDTQYF
v_gene: TRBV7-2; j_gene: TRBJ2-7; CDR3aa: CASTQTGGPYEQYF